The 10 T cell receptor beta chains given below trace back to one sample, sequenced in a study of cytomegalovirus exposure and HLA in healthy donors. Vbeta (60) and Jbeta (13) primers were used in the PCR. Sequencing used immunoSEQ multiplex PCR; TCRdb keeps in-frame clones, though not all of them. The sample carries about 160,000 clones, approximately 78% recorded once. What was sequenced was PBMCs. These TCRs come from a girl aged 2-10 years in good health and CMV-seropositive.

V gene TRBV4-1 combines with J gene TRBJ2-5; D gene ambiguous. The CDR3 has 12 residues. V lost 4 bases and J 4 bases, leaving 7 bases between the germline ends. From germline, CDR1 is MGHRA and CDR2 YSYEKL. The CDR3 DNA is TGCGCCAGCAGCCCCGGCGGAGAGACCCAGTACTTC. Translated: CASSPGGETQYF.

This chain uses TRBV14 with TRBJ2-2; no clear D. The V and J ends lost 1 base and 6 bases respectively, with 6 bases between them. The V gene's germline CDR1 is SGHDN and CDR2 FVKESK. The CDR3 runs 13 residues. CDR3 in amino acids: CASSQVWPGELFF. Written as DNA, the CDR3 is TGTGCCAGCAGCCAAGTTTGGCCCGGGGAGCTGTTTTTT.

The chain combines TRBV5-4 with TRBJ2-2; 9 positions agree with TRBD1. The CDR3 totals 17 residues. J lost 1 base, V lost 4 bases, and 8 bases had no gene match. From germline, CDR1 is SGHNT and CDR2 YYREEE (reference sequence). For the CDR3, the DNA is TGTGCCAGCAGCCCCATACAGGGGGCATTGAACACCGGGGAGCTGTTTTTT. This translates into CASSPIQGALNTGELFF.

The chain joins TRBV2 to TRBJ2-3, with TRBD2 matching over 8 bases. Germline CDR1 reads SNHLY; CDR2 reads FYNNEI. This CDR3 region has 16 residues. The J segment lost 0 bases and the V segment lost 4 bases, leaving 6 bases of the junction unmatched. The CDR3 DNA is TGTGCCAGCAGTGTTGACAGCGGGAGAAGCACAGATACGCAGTATTTT. Its protein is CASSVDSGRSTDTQYF.

This chain joins TRBV4-1 and TRBJ1-5; D ambiguous. The ends were cut back, 1 base at V and 2 bases at J, with 9 bases in the middle. The CDR3 has 15 residues. Germline V lookup: CDR1 MGHRA, CDR2 YSYEKL. DNA for the CDR3: TGCGCCAGCAGCCAAGCCTTGGAGCGCAATCAGCCCCAGCATTTT. Translated: CASSQALERNQPQHF.

This sequence joins TRBV4-1 and TRBJ1-1, with 8 bases fitting TRBD1. Trimming took 3 bases from V and 7 from J; bases not matched to a gene: 10. Germline V gene data show CDR1 as MGHRA and CDR2 as YSYEKL. The CDR3 runs to 15 residues. Written as DNA, the CDR3 is TGCGCCAGCAGCCAGAGGGGGCAGGGGGCCGGTGAAGCTTTCTTT. Amino acids: CASSQRGQGAGEAFF.

This clone was picked up a small number of times. V is TRBV30 and J is TRBJ2-3, with 7 positions matching TRBD2. CDR1 is GTSNPN and CDR2 is SVGIG in the germline V gene (reference sequence). The CDR3 sequence is 17 residues long. The ends lost 2 bases at V and 0 bases at J; junction bases unmatched: 11. The CDR3 protein is CAWSSTSASFSTDTQYF. The CDR3 nucleotides are TGTGCCTGGAGTTCTACTAGCGCCTCTTTTAGCACAGATACGCAGTATTTT. Complete variable domain (other parts from reference TRBV30 and TRBJ2-3): SQTIHQWPATLVQPVGSPLSLECTVEGTSNPNLYWYRQAAGRGLQLLFYSVGIGQISSEVPQNLSASRPQDRQFILSSKKLLLSDSGFYLCAWSSTSASFSTDTQYFGPGTRLTVL.

V usage is TRBV19 and J usage is TRBJ2-2; TRBD1 agrees at 8 bases. Germline trimming cut 9 bases from V and 4 bases from J; bases unmatched to any gene: 4. This CDR3 is built from 13 residues. CDR1 LNHDA and CDR2 SQIVND come from the germline V gene (reference sequence). The CDR3 DNA is TGTGCCAGCCGGGACAGGAGCACCGGGGAGCTGTTTTTT. This encodes CASRDRSTGELFF.

This clone turned up a few times. The rearrangement joins TRBV6-5 to TRBJ1-4; 10 nucleotides agree with TRBD1. CDR1 and CDR2 (germline): MNHEY, SVGAGI. The CDR3 totals 14 residues. V shed 5 bases and J 8 bases; nucleotides not matched to a gene: 5. As DNA, the CDR3 is TGTGCCAGCAGTCGGGACAGGGGTGGCGAAAAACTGTTTTTT. This encodes CASSRDRGGEKLFF.

This CDR3 is CSVEIGDRVRYTF. CDR3 in DNA: TGCAGCGTTGAAATCGGCGACAGGGTCCGCTACACCTTC. V usage is TRBV29-1 and J usage is TRBJ1-2, with 7 nucleotides matching TRBD1. This CDR3 region has 13 residues. Germline loops: CDR1 SQVTM, CDR2 ANQGSEA. V trimming: 2 bases; J trimming: 9 bases; junction bases outside the gene matches: 9.